Given below is one T cell receptor beta chain in context. What it binds is unknown. This record comes from a study of graft-versus-host responses after intestinal transplantation. Overall study context: After anti-thymocyte globulin induction, recipients took tacrolimus and steroids for around 3 years. Overall study findings and caveats: Researchers found GvH clones in recipient marrow, and some showed up first in ileum or blood.

CDR1 SGHKS and CDR2 YYEKEE come from the germline V gene (reference sequence). V lost 2 bases, J lost 0 bases, and 3 bases lay in between. CDR3 length: 12 residues. The repertoire was sequenced with immunoSEQ multiplex PCR; TCRdb's copy has only in-frame clones and lacks some. This table holds about 86,000 clones, roughly 90% found once. The sequence was obtained from a human donor who was the organ donor for an intestinal transplant. This chain joins TRBV5-5 and TRBJ2-7; D is ambiguous. The sample consisted of unstimulated CD4+ T cells sorted from spleen or lymph node cells, taken before transplant. The CDR3 DNA follows: TGTGCCAGCAGCTTCAGCTCCTACGAGCAGTACTTC. Its protein product is CASSFSSYEQYF.